A selection of T cell receptor beta chains follows, all from one sample in a study of early T cells in non-severe SARS-CoV-2 infection. TCRdb analysed the 5' RACE reads with MiXCR anew, one entry per CDR3 protein. The sample comprises roughly 51,000 distinct CDR3 sequences, 11% of which are singletons, and roughly 10% rests with the top ten. The sample comprised whole blood. These receptors were collected from an adult who was a healthcare worker with PCR-confirmed SARS-CoV-2 infection or an uninfected control (not recorded which). The CDR3 runs from the conserved cysteine through the conserved F or W. A D gene is named only where the DNA matches it firmly. Clone size is given for some rows only: seen once, a few or many times, or a class if the clone is expanded.

D gene	V gene	J gene	clone size	CDR3 length	CDR3 DNA	CDR3 protein
.	TRBV28	TRBJ1-2	.	12	TGTGCCAGCAGTTCCCCTCCCTATAGCTACACCTTC	CASSSPPYSYTF
.	TRBV2	TRBJ2-3	.	14	TGTGCCAGCAGACGGCTAGCAGGCACAGATACGCAGTATTTT	CASRRLAGTDTQYF
.	TRBV4-1	TRBJ2-5	few	13	TGCGCCAGCAGCCCCCAGAAGAGTGGGACCCAGTACTTC	CASSPQKSGTQYF
.	TRBV29-1	TRBJ2-7	many	11	TGCAGCGTTGAAGATAGAAGTGAGCAGTACTTC	CSVEDRSEQYF
.	TRBV12-2	TRBJ1-1	many	14	TGTGCAAGTCGTCCGGACAGGGTGAACACTGAAGCTTTCTTT	CASRPDRVNTEAFF
TRBD2	TRBV20-1	TRBJ2-5	.	14	TGCAGTGCTAGAACTAGCGGCGCACAAGAGACCCAGTACTTC	CSARTSGAQETQYF
TRBD2	TRBV5-1	TRBJ2-1	many	17	TGCGCCAGCAGCCCGATGGATGCTAGCGGGTCCTACAATGAGCAGTTCTTC	CASSPMDASGSYNEQFF
TRBD1	TRBV20-1	TRBJ2-5	few	13	TGCAGTGCTCCGGGACAGCAAGGAGAGACCCAGTACTTC	CSAPGQQGETQYF
TRBD2	TRBV5-1	TRBJ2-5	many	18	TGCGCCAGCAGCCCTACTACCTGGACTAGCGGGAGTTTGGAGACCCAGTACTTC	CASSPTTWTSGSLETQYF
.	TRBV25-1	TRBJ1-1	.	14	TGTGCCAGCAGTTCACCAGGGATGGTCACTGAAGCTTTCTTT	CASSSPGMVTEAFF
.	TRBV18	TRBJ2-3	many	15	TGTGCCAGCTCACCCGGGATAGCCAAAACAGATACGCAGTATTTT	CASSPGIAKTDTQYF
.	TRBV20-1	TRBJ1-6	many	13	TGCAGTGCCACAACAGGGACCGGTTCACCCCTCCACTTT	CSATTGTGSPLHF
TRBD2	TRBV28	TRBJ2-3	.	16	TGTGCCAGCAGTCCAAGGCGGGGGTCGATTCCGAATACGCAGTATTTT	CASSPRRGSIPNTQYF
.	TRBV29-1	TRBJ2-1	.	11	TGCAGCGGGGGGTTCATTGGGGAGCAGTTCTTC	CSGGFIGEQFF
TRBD2	TRBV18	TRBJ2-1	.	19	TGTGCCAGCTCACTCGACATGAGAAGCGGGGGGGCCTTTTACAATGAGCAGTTCTTC	CASSLDMRSGGAFYNEQFF
.	TRBV27	TRBJ1-6	many	15	TGTGCCAGCAGTTTATCTCAGGGTGTAAGTTCACCCCTCCACTTT	CASSLSQGVSSPLHF
.	TRBV12-3/TRBV12-4	TRBJ2-1	many	17	TGTGCCAGCAGTTTGAGTTCTTGGGGGACCGATTACAATGAGCAGTTCTTC	CASSLSSWGTDYNEQFF
.	TRBV5-1	TRBJ2-7	.	14	TGCGCCAGCAGCTTGGGGACTTACTCCTACGAGCAGTACTTC	CASSLGTYSYEQYF
.	TRBV24-1	TRBJ2-7	.	8	TGTGCCACCAGTGATTCGTACTTC	CATSDSYF
TRBD2	TRBV28	TRBJ2-5	.	14	TGTGCCAGCAGCCCCGGCCAGCTAGCGGGGAGCCAGTACTTC	CASSPGQLAGSQYF
TRBD2	TRBV20-1	TRBJ2-5	few	15	TGCAGTGCTAGAGATCATTTAGCGGGGCAAGAGACCCAGTACTTC	CSARDHLAGQETQYF
TRBD1	TRBV11-2	TRBJ1-5	many	14	TGTGCCAGCAGCTTGACAGGGGGCAATCAGCCCCAGCATTTT	CASSLTGGNQPQHF
.	TRBV24-1	TRBJ2-7	few	14	TGTGCCACCAGTGATTTTAAGGTAAACTACGAGCAGTACTTC	CATSDFKVNYEQYF
.	TRBV20-1	TRBJ1-1	few	13	TGCAGTGCTCCTGGGACACTGAACACTGAAGCTTTCTTT	CSAPGTLNTEAFF
.	TRBV7-8	TRBJ2-7	many	14	TGTGCCAGCAGCGCCATCTCCGGGACGAGAGAGCAGTACTTC	CASSAISGTREQYF
.	TRBV2	TRBJ2-7	few	13	TGTGCCAACCGCCGGGACTCTTACTACGAGCAGTACTTC	CANRRDSYYEQYF
TRBD1	TRBV5-4	TRBJ2-5	few	14	TGTGCCAGCAGCCCGAGGACAGGGGAAGAGACCCAGTACTTC	CASSPRTGEETQYF
TRBD2	TRBV5-1	TRBJ2-1	many	16	TGCGCCAGCAGCTTGGAGCCTAGCGGGAGTATCCATGAGCAGTTCTTC	CASSLEPSGSIHEQFF
.	TRBV27	TRBJ2-5	few	14	TGTGCCAGCAGTCTCCTGGGAGCGGGCGAGACCCAGTACTTC	CASSLLGAGETQYF
.	TRBV29-1	TRBJ2-1	few	17	TGCAGCGTTGTACGCCCATCGTCCTCCCGAAGTTACAATGAGCAGTTCTTC	CSVVRPSSSRSYNEQFF
TRBD2	TRBV4-2	TRBJ2-1	many	15	TGTGCCAGCAGCCAAGGGACTAGCTCCTACAATGAGCAGTTCTTC	CASSQGTSSYNEQFF